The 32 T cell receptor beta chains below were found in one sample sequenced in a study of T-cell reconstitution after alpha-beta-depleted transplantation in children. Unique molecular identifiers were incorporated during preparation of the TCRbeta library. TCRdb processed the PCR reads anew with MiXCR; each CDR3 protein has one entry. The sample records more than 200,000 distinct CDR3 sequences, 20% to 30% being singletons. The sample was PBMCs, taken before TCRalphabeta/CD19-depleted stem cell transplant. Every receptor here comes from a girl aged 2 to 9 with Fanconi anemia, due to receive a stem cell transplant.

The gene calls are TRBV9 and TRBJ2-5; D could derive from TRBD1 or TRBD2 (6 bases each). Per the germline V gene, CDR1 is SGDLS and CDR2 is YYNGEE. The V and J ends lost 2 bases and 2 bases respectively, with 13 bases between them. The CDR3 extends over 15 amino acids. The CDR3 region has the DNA TGTGCCAGCAGCGTCAAGGGGGAGGTGCAAGAGACCCAGTACTTC. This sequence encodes CASSVKGEVQETQYF.

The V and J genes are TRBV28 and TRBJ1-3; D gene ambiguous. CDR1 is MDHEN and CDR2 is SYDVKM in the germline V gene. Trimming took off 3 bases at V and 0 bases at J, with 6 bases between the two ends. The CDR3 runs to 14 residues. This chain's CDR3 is CASSFSDSGNTIYF. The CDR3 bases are TGTGCCAGCAGTTTTTCTGACTCTGGAAACACCATATATTTT.

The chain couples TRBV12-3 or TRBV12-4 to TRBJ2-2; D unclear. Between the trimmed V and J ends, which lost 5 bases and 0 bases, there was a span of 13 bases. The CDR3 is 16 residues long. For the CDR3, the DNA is TGTGCCAGCAGTGGCCTAGGACCTTCGAACACCGGGGAGCTGTTTTTT. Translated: CASSGLGPSNTGELFF.

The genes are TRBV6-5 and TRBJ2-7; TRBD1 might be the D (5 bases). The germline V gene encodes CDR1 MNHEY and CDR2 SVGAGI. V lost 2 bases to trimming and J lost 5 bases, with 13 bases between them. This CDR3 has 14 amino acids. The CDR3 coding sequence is TGTGCCAGCAGTTACGGTGCAGGGCCAAACGAGCAGTACTTC. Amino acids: CASSYGAGPNEQYF.

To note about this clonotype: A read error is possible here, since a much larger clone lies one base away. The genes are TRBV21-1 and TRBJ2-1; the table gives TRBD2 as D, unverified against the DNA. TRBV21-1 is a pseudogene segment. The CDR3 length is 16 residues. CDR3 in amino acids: CASSTPGTRGRREHFF. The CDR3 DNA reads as TGTGCCAGCAGCACCCCGGGGACTAGGGGACGTCGTGAGCACTTCTTC.

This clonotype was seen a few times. The CDR3 nucleotides are TGCAGCGTTGGAAGGGCAGGGGATCTATACAATGAGCAGTTCTTC. This gives the protein CSVGRAGDLYNEQFF. V usage is TRBV29-1 and J usage is TRBJ2-1, with D possibly being TRBD1 (6 bases). The V gene's germline CDR1 is SQVTM and CDR2 ANQGSEA. CDR3 length: 15 residues. The V and J ends lost 4 bases and 4 bases respectively, with 17 bases between them.

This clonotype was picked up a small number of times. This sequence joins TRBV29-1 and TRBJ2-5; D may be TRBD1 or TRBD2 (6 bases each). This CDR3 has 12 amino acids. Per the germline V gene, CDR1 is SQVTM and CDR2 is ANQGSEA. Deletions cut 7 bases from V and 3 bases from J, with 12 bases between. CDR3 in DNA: TGCAGCGGCGGGACACTTAAAGAGACCCAGTACTTC. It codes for CSGGTLKETQYF. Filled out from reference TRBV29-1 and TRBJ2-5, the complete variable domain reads SAVISQKPSRDICQRGTSLTIQCQVDSQVTMMFWYRQQPGQSLTLIATANQGSEATYESGFVIDKFPISRPNLTFSTLTVSNMSPEDSSIYLCSGGTLKETQYFGPGTRLLVL.

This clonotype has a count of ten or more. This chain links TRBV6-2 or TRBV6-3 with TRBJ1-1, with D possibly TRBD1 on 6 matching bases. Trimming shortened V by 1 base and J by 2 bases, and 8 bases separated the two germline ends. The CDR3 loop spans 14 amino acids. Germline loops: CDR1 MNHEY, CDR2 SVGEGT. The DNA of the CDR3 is TGTGCCAGCAGTTACTTGGACAGAAACACTGAAGCTTTCTTT. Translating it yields CASSYLDRNTEAFF.

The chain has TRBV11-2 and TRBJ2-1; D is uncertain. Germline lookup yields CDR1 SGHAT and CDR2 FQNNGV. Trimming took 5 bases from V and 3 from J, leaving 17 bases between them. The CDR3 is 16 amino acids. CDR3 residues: CASSPRDLLSYNEQFF. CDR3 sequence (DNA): TGTGCCAGCAGCCCCCGAGACCTCCTAAGCTACAATGAGCAGTTCTTC.

For the CDR3, the DNA is TGTGCCAGCAGCTTAGTGGCGGGAGGAGGGGTAGATACGCAGTATTTT. Encoded protein: CASSLVAGGGVDTQYF. V and J are TRBV7-8 and TRBJ2-3; 8 positions match TRBD2. The CDR3 spans 16 residues. The V and J ends lost 1 base and 5 bases, in that order; junction bases with no gene match: 8. The V gene's germline CDR1 is SGHVS and CDR2 FQNEAQ.

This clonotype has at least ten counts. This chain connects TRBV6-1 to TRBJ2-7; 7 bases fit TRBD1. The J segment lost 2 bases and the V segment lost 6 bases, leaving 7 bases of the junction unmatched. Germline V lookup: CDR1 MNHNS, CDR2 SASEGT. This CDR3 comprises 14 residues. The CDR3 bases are TGTGCCAGCAGGAACCGGGACAGCACCTACGAGCAGTACTTC. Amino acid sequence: CASRNRDSTYEQYF.

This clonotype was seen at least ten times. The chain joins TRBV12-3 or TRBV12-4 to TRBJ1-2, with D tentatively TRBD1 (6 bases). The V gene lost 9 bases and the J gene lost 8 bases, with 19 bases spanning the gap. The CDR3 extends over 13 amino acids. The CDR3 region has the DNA TGTGCCAGTCGCAATGGGATGAGGGGGGGCTACACCTTC. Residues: CASRNGMRGGYTF.

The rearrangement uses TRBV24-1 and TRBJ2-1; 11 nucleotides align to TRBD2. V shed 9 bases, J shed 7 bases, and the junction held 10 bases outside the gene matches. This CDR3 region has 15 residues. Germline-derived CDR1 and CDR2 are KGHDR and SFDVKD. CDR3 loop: CATEIAGGPRNEQFF. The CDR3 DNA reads TGTGCCACCGAGATAGCGGGAGGGCCGAGGAATGAGCAGTTCTTC.

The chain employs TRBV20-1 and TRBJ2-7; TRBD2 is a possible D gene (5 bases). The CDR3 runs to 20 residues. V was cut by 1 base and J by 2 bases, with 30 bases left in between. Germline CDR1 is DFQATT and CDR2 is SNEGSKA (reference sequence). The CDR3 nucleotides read TGCAGTGCTAGAGTTCAGCCGGGATCGGAAAGGACGCCTCGCCCCTACGAGCAGTACTTC. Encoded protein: CSARVQPGSERTPRPYEQYF.

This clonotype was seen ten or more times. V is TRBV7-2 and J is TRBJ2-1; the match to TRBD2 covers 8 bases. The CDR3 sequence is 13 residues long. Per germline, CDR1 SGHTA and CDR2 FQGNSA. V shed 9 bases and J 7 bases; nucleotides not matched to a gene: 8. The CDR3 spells CARGAGADNEQFF. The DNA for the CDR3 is TGTGCCAGGGGAGCGGGAGCCGATAATGAGCAGTTCTTC. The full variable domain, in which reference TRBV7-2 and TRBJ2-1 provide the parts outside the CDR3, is GAGVSQSPSNKVTEKGKDVELRCDPISGHTALYWYRQSLGQGLEFLIYFQGNSAPDKSGLPSDRFSAERTGGSVSTLTIQRTQQEDSAVYLCARGAGADNEQFFGPGTRLTVL.

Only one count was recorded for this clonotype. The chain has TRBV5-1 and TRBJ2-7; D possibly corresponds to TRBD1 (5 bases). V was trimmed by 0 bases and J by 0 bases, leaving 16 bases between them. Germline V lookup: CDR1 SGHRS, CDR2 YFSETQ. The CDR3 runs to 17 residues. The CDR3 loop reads CASSLGQAGQGSYEQYF. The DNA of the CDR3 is TGCGCCAGCAGCTTGGGGCAGGCAGGACAAGGCTCCTACGAGCAGTACTTC.

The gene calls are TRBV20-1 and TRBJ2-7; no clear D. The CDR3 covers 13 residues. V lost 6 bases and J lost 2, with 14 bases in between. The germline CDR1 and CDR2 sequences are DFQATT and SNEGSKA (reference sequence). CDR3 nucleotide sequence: TGCAGTGCCGCGAGCTTTAGGGCCTACGAGCAGTACTTC. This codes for CSAASFRAYEQYF.

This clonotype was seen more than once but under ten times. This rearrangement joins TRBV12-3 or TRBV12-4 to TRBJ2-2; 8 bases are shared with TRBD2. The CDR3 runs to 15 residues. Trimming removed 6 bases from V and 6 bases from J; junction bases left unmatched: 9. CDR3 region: CASSSGTRRPGELFF. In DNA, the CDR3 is TGTGCCAGCAGCTCCGGGACTAGAAGACCCGGGGAGCTGTTTTTT.

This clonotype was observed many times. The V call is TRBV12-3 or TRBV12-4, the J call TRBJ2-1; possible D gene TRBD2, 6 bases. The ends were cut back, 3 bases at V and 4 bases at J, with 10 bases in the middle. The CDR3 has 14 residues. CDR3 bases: TGTGCCAGCAGTTTTTGGGGGGAGTACAATGAGCAGTTCTTC. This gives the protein CASSFWGEYNEQFF.

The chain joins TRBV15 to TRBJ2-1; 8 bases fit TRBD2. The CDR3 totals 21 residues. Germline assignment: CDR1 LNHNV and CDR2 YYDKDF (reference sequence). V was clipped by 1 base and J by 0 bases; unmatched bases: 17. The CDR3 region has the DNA TGTGCCACCAGCAGAGGACCGAGACTTGCGGGAGGTCCAAACTCCTACAATGAGCAGTTCTTC. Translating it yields CATSRGPRLAGGPNSYNEQFF. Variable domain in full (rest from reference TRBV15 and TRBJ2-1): DAMVIQNPRYQVTQFGKPVTLSCSQTLNHNVMYWYQQKSSQAPKLLFHYYDKDFNNEADTPDNFQSRRPNTSFCFLDIRSPGLGDTAMYLCATSRGPRLAGGPNSYNEQFFGPGTRLTVL.

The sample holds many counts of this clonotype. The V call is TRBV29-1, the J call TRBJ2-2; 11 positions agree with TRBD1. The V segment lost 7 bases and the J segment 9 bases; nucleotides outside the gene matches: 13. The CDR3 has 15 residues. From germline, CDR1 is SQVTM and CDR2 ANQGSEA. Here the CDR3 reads CSGVGQGARDRELFF. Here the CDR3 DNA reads TGCAGCGGCGTAGGACAGGGGGCGCGGGACAGGGAGCTGTTTTTT.

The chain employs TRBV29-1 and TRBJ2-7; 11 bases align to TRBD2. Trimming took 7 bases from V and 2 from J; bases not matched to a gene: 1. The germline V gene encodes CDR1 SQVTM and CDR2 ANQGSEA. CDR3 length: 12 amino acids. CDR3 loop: CSGLAGTYEQYF. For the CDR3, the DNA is TGCAGCGGACTAGCGGGGACCTACGAGCAGTACTTC.

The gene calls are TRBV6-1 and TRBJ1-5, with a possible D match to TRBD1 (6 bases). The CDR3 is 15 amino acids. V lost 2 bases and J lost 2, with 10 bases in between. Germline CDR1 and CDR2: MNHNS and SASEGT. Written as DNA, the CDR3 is TGTGCCAGCAGTGAAAGGGGGGACCGCAATCAGCCCCAGCATTTT. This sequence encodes CASSERGDRNQPQHF.

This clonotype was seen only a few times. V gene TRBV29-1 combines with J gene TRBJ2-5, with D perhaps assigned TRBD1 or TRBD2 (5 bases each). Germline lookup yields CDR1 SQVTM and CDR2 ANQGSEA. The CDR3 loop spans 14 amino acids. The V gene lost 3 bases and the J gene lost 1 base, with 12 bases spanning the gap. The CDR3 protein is CSVERGRAQETQYF. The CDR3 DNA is TGCAGCGTTGAGAGGGGTAGAGCCCAAGAGACCCAGTACTTC.

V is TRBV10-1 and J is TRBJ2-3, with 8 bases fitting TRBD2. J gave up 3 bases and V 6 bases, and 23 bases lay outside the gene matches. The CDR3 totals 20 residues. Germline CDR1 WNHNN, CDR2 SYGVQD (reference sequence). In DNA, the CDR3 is TGCGCCAGCAGCACCGGGACTAGGGGAATGTATGGCTCAAAGACAGATACGCAGTATTTT. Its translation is CASSTGTRGMYGSKTDTQYF.

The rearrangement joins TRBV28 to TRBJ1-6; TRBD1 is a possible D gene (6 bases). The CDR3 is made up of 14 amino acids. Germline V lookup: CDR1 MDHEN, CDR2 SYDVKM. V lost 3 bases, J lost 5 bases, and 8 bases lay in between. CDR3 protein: CASSFGTNNSPLHF. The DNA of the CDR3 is TGTGCCAGCAGTTTTGGGACAAATAATTCACCCCTCCACTTT.

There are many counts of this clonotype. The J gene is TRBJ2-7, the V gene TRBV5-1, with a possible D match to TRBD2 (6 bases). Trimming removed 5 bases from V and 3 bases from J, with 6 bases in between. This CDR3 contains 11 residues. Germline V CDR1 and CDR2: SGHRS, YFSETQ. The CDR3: CASRDYYEQYF. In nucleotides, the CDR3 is TGCGCCAGCAGGGACTACTACGAGCAGTACTTC.

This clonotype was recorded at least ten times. The CDR3 spells CASTMTDQETQYF. In DNA form, the CDR3 reads TGTGCCAGCACTATGACAGATCAAGAGACCCAGTACTTC. This sequence joins TRBV12-3 or TRBV12-4 and TRBJ2-5; TRBD1 might be the D (5 bases). V was shortened by 7 bases and J by 2 bases, with 11 bases between the two germline ends. This CDR3 spans 13 amino acids.

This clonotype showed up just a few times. The CDR3 DNA reads TGTGCCAGCAGCCCGAGATTGGGGGCGGGGGCCTACGAGCAGTACTTC. Its translation: CASSPRLGAGAYEQYF. The V call is TRBV4-2, the J call TRBJ2-7; a possible D gene is TRBD2 (7 bases). The CDR3 contains 16 residues. V dropped 4 bases and J dropped 2 bases, with 18 bases sitting between them. In germline, CDR1 is LGHNA, CDR2 YNFKEQ.

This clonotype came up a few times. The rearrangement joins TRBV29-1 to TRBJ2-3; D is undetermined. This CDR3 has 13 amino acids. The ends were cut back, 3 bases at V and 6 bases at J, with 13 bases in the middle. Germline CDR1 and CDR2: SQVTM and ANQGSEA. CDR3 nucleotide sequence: TGCAGCGTTGAGGGTCCCCAATCGGATACGCAGTATTTT. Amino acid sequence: CSVEGPQSDTQYF.

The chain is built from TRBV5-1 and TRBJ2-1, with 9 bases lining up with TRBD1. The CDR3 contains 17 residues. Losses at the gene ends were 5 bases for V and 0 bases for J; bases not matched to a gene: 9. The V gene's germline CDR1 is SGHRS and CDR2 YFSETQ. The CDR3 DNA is TGCGCCAGCAGGCGGGACACAGGGGGCAGCTCCTACAATGAGCAGTTCTTC. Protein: CASRRDTGGSSYNEQFF. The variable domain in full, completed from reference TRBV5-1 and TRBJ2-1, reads KAGVTQTPRYLIKTRGQQVTLSCSPISGHRSVSWYQQTPGQGLQFLFEYFSETQRNKGNFPGRFSGRQFSNSRSEMNVSTLELGDSALYLCASRRDTGGSSYNEQFFGPGTRLTVL.

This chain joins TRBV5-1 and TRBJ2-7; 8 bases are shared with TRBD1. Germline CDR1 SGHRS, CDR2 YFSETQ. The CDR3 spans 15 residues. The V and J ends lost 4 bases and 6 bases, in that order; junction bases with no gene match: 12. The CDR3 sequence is CASSPGGDRIIEQYF. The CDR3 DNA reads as TGCGCCAGCAGCCCTGGAGGGGACAGGATTATCGAGCAGTACTTC. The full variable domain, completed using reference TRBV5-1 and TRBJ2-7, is KAGVTQTPRYLIKTRGQQVTLSCSPISGHRSVSWYQQTPGQGLQFLFEYFSETQRNKGNFPGRFSGRQFSNSRSEMNVSTLELGDSALYLCASSPGGDRIIEQYFGPGTRLTVT.